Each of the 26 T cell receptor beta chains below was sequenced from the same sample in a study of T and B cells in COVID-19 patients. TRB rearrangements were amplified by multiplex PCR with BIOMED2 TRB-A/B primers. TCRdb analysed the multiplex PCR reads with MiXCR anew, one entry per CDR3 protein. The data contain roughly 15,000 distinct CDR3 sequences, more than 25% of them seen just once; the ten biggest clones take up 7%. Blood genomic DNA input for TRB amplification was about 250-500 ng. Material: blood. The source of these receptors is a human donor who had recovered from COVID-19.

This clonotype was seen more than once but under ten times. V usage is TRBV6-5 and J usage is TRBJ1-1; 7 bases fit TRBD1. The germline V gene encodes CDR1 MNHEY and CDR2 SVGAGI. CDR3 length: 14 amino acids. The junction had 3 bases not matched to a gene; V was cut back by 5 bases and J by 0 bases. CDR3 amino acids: CASSRDSMNTEAFF. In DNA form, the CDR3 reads TGTGCCAGCAGTAGGGACAGCATGAACACTGAAGCTTTCTTT.

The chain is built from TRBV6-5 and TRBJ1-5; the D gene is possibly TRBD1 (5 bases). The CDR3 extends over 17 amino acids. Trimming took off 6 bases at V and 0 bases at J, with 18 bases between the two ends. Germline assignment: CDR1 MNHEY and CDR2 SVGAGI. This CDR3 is CASRPGTGRDSNQPQHF. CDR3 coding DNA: TGTGCCAGCAGACCCGGAACCGGCAGGGATAGCAATCAGCCCCAGCATTTT.

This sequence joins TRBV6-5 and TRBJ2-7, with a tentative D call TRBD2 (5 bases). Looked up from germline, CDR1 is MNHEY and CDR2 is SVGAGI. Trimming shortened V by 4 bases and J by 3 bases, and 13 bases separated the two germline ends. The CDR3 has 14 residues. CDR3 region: CASSSGMELYEQYF. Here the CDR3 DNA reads TGTGCCAGCAGTTCGGGGATGGAACTCTACGAGCAGTACTTC.

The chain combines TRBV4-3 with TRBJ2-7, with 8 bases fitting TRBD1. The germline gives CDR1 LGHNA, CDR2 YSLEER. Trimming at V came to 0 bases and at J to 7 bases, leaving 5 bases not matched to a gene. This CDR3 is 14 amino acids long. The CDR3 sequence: CASSQDLGTGEQYF. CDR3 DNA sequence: TGCGCCAGCAGCCAAGATTTGGGGACAGGTGAGCAGTACTTC.

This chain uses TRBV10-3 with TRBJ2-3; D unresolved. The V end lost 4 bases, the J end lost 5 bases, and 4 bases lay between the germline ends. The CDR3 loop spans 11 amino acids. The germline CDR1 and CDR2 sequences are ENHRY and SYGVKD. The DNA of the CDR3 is TGTGCCATCAGTGCTAAAGATACGCAGTATTTT. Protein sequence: CAISAKDTQYF.

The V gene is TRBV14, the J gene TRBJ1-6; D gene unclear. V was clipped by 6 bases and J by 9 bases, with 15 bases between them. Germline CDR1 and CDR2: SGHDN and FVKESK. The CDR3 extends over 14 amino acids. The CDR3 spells CASSRGAGISPLHF. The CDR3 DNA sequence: TGTGCCAGCAGTCGGGGAGCCGGGATTTCACCCCTCCACTTT.

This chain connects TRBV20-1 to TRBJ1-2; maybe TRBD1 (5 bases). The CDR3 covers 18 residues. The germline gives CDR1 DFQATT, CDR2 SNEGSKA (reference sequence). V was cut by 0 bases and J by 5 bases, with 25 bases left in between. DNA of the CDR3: TGCAGTGCTAGAGATGGGGGTGGGAACAGCCGGAGGACATATGGCTACACCTTC. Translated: CSARDGGGNSRRTYGYTF.

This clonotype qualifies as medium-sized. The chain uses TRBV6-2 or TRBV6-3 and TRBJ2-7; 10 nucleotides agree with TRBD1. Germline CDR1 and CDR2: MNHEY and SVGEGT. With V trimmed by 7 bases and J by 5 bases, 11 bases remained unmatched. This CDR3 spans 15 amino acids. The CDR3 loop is CASTSWGQGRDEQYF. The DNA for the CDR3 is TGTGCCAGCACCTCCTGGGGACAGGGGAGGGACGAGCAGTACTTC.

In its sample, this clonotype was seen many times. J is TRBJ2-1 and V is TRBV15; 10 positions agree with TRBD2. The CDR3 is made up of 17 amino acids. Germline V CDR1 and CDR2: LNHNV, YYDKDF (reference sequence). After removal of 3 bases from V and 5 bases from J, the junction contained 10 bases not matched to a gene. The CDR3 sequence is CATSSRLGTSAHNEQFF. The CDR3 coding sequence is TGTGCCACCAGCAGCCGCCTCGGGACTAGCGCCCACAATGAGCAGTTCTTC. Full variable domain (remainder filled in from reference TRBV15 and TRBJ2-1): DAMVIQNPRYQVTQFGKPVTLSCSQTLNHNVMYWYQQKSSQAPKLLFHYYDKDFNNEADTPDNFQSRRPNTSFCFLDIRSPGLGDTAMYLCATSSRLGTSAHNEQFFGPGTRLTVL.

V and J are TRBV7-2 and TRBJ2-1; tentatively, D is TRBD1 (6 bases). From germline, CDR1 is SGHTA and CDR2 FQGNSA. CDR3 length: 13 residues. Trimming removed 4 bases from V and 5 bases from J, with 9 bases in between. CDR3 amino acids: CASSSRQDNEQFF. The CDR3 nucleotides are TGTGCCAGCAGCTCAAGACAGGACAATGAGCAGTTCTTC.

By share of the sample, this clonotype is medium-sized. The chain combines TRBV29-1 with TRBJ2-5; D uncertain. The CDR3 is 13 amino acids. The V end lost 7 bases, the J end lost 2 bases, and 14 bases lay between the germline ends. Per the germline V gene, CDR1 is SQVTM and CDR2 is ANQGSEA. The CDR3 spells CSGAAARQETQYF. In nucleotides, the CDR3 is TGCAGCGGCGCGGCGGCGAGACAAGAGACCCAGTACTTC.

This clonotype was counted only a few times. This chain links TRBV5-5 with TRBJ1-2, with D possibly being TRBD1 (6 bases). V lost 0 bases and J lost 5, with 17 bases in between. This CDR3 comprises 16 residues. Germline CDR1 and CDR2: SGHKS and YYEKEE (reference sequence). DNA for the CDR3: TGTGCCAGCAGCTTGGCCGGGACAACCTCCTTATATGGCTACACCTTC. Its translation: CASSLAGTTSLYGYTF.

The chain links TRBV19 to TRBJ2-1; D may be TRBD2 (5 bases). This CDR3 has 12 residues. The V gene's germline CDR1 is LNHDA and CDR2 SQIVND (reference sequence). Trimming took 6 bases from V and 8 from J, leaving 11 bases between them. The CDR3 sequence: CASSGIGDEQFF. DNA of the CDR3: TGTGCCAGTAGCGGGATAGGCGATGAGCAGTTCTTC.

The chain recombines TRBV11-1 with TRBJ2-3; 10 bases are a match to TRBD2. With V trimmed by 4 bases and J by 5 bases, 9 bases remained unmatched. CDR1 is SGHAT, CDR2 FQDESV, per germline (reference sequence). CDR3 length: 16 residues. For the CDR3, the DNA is TGTGCCAGCAGCTCGCTAGCGGGAGCGCAGGTAGATACGCAGTATTTT. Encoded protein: CASSSLAGAQVDTQYF.

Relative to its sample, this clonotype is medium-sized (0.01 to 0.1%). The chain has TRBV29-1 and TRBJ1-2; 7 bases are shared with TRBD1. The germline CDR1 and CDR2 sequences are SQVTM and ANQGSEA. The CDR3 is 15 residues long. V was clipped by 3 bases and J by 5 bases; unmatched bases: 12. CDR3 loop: CSVEGSTGRRYGYTF. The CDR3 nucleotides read TGCAGCGTTGAGGGCTCGACAGGGAGGCGGTATGGCTACACCTTC. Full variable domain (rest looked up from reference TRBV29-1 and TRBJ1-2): SAVISQKPSRDICQRGTSLTIQCQVDSQVTMMFWYRQQPGQSLTLIATANQGSEATYESGFVIDKFPISRPNLTFSTLTVSNMSPEDSSIYLCSVEGSTGRRYGYTFGSGTRLTVV.

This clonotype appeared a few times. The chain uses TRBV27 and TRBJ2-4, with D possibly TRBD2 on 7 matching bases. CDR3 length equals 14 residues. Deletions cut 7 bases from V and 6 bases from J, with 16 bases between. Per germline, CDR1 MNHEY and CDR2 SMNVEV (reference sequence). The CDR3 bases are TGTGCCAGCACCTTCGGGGGGCCGGGAAACATTCAGTACTTC. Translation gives CASTFGGPGNIQYF.

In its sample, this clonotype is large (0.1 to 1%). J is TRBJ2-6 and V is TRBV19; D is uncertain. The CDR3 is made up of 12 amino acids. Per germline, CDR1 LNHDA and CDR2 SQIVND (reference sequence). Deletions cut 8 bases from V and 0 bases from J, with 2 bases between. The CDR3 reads CASDSGANVLTF. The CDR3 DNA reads TGTGCCAGTGACTCTGGGGCCAACGTCCTGACTTTC.

This CDR3 reads CASSLAEQSYEQYF. The CDR3 DNA is TGCGCCAGCAGCTTGGCCGAACAGAGCTACGAGCAGTACTTC. The genes are TRBV5-1 and TRBJ2-7; D gene uncertain. Germline CDR1 reads SGHRS; CDR2 reads YFSETQ. The CDR3 loop spans 14 amino acids. Trimming removed 0 bases at V and 3 bases at J, with 10 bases between.

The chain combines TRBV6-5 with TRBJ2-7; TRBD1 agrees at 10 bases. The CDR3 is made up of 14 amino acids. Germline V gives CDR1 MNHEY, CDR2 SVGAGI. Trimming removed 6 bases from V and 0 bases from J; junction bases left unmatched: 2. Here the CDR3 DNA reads TGTGCCAGCAGCCGGGACAGGGGCTCCTACGAGCAGTACTTC. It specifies CASSRDRGSYEQYF.

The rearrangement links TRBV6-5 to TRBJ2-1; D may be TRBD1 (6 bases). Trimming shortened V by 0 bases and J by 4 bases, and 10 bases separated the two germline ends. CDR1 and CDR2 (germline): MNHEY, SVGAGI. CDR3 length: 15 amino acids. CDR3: CASSYSGTPYNEQFF. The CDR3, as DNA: TGTGCCAGCAGTTACTCGGGGACACCTTACAATGAGCAGTTCTTC.

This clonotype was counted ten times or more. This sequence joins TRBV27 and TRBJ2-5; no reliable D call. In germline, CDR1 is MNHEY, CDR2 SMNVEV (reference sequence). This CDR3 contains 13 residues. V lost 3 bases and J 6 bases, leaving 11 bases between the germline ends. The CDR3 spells CASSFGPRKTQYF. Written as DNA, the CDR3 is TGTGCCAGCAGTTTCGGACCCCGGAAGACCCAGTACTTC.

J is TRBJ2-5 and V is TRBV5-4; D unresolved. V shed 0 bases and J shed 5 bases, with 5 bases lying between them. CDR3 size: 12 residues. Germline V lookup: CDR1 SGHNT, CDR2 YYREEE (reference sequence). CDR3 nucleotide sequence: TGTGCCAGCAGCTTGGATTTCGAGACCCAGTACTTC. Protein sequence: CASSLDFETQYF.

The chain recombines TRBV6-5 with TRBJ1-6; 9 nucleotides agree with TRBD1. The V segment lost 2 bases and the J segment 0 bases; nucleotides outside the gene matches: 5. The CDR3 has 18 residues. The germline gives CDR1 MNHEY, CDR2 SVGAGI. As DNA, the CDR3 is TGTGCCAGCAGTTACCGACCGACAGGGGGCTCCTATAATTCACCCCTCCACTTT. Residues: CASSYRPTGGSYNSPLHF.

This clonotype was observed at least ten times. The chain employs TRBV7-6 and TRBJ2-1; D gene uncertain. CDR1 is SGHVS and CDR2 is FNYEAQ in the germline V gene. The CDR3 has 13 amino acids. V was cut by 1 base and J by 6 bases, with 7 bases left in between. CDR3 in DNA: TGTGCCAGCAGCTTAGACCGCGGCAATGAGCAGTTCTTC. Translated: CASSLDRGNEQFF.

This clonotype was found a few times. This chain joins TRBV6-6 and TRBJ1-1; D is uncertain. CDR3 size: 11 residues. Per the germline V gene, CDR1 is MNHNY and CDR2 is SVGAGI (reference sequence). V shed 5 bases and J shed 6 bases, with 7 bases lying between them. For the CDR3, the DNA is TGTGCCAGCAGTCTCTTCTCTGAAGCTTTCTTT. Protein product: CASSLFSEAFF.

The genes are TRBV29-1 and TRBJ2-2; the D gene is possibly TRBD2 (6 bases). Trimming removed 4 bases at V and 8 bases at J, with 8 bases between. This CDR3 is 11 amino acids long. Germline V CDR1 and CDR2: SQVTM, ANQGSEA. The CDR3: CSVAAGGELFF. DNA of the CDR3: TGCAGCGTTGCGGCGGGAGGGGAGCTGTTTTTT.